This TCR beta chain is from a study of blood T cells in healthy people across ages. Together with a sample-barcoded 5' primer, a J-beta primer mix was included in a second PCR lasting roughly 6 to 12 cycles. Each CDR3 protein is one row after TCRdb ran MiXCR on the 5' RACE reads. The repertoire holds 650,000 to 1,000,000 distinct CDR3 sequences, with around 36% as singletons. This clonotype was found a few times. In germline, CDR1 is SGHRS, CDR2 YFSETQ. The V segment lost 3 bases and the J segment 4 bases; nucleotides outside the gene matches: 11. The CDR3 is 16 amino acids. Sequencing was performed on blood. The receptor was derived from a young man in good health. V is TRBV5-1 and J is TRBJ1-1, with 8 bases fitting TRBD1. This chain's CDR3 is CASSWTGQGTGTEAFF. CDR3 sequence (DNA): TGCGCCAGCAGCTGGACAGGACAGGGAACGGGCACTGAAGCTTTCTTT.